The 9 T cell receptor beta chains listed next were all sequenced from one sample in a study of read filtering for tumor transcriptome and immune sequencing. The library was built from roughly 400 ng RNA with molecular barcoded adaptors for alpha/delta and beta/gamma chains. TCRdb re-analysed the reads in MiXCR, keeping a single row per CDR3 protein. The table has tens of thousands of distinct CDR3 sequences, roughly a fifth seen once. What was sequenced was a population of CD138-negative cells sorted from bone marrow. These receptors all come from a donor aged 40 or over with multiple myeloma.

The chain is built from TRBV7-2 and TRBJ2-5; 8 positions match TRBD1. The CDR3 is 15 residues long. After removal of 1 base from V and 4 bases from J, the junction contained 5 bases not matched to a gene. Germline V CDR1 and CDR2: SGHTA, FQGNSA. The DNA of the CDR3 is TGTGCCAGCAGCTTAGGGAAACAGGGGGGAGAGACCCAGTACTTC. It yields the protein CASSLGKQGGETQYF.

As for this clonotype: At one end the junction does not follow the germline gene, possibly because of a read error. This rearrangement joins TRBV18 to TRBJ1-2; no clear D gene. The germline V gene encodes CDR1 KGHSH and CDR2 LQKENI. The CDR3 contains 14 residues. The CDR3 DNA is TGTGCCAGCTCACCACCGGAGAGGCTTGATGGCTCCACCTTC. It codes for CASSPPERLDGSTF.

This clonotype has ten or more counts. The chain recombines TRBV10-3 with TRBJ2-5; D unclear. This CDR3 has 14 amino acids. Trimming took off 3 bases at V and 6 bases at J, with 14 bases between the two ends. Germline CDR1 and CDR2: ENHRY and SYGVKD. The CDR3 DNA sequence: TGTGCCATCAGTGATAGTAGAAGCAAAAAGACCCAGTACTTC. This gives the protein CAISDSRSKKTQYF.

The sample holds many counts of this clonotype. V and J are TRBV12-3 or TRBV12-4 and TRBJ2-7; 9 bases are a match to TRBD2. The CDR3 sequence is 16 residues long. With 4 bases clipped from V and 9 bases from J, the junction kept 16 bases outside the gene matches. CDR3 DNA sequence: TGTGCCAGCAGTTCCAGCAGTATGGCGGGAGGGCCTTGGCAGTACTTC. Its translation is CASSSSSMAGGPWQYF.

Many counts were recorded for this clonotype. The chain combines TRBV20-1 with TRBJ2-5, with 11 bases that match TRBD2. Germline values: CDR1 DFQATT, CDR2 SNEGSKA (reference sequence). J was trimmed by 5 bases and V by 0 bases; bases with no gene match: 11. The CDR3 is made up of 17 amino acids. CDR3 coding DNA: TGCAGTGCTAGAGATGTGGTAGCGGGAGGGCTAGAGGAGACCCAGTACTTC. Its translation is CSARDVVAGGLEETQYF.

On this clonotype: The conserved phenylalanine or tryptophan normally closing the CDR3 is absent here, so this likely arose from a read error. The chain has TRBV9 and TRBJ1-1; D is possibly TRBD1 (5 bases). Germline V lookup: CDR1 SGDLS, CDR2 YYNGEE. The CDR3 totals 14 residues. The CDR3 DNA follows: TGTGCCAGCAGCGTGGGCAGGGCTCACACTGGAGCTTTCTCT. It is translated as CASSVGRAHTGAFS.

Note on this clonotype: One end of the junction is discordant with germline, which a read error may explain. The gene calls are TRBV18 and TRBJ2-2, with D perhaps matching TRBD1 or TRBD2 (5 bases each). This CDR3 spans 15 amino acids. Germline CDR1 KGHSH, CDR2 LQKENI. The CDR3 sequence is CASSPPGRSTGELSF. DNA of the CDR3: TGTGCCAGCTCACCACCGGGGCGAAGCACCGGGGAGCTGTCTTTT.

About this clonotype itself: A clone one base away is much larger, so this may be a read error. The CDR3 is CASGFVGDEQYF. The DNA for the CDR3 is TGTGCCAGCGGTTTCGTGGGGGACGAGCAGTACTTC. The chain recombines TRBV12-3 or TRBV12-4 with TRBJ2-7; perhaps D is TRBD1 or TRBD2 (5 bases each). CDR3 size: 12 residues.

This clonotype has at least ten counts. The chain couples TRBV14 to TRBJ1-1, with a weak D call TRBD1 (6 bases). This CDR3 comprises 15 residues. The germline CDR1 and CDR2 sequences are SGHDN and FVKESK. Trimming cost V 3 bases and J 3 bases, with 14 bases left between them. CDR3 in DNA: TGTGCCAGCAGCCACAGAGCGGGGGGGCACACTGAAGCTTTCTTT. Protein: CASSHRAGGHTEAFF.